This is a list of T cell receptor beta chains from one sample in a study of tumor and adjacent non-tumor tissue in lung cancer. TCRdb redid the calling of the multiplex PCR reads with MiXCR, one entry per CDR3 protein. The sample shows about 80,000 distinct CDR3 sequences, roughly 80% of them seen only once. The sequenced sample was distant non-tumor lung tissue. The receptors were gathered from a man aged 55 to 70 with non-small cell lung cancer. The CDR3 runs from the conserved cysteine through the conserved F or W. The D gene is left open where the match is weak. Clone size is not always given. Where it is, it says once, few, many or a class for expanded clones.

j_call clone_size d_call v_call cdr3_nt cdr3_aa
TRBJ2-6 NA NA TRBV4-3 TGCGCCAGCAGCCAAGAGGCGGTGTCTGGGGCCAATGCCCTAACTTTC CASSQEAVSGANALTF
TRBJ1-5 NA NA TRBV6-1 TGTGCCAGCCTACGGGACACCTATCAGCCCCAGCATTTT CASLRDTYQPQHF
TRBJ1-1 NA NA TRBV7-9 TGTGCCAGCAGCCTCCGGGAGCTTCGGAACACTGAATCTTTCTTT CASSLRELRNTESFF
TRBJ2-3 NA TRBD2 TRBV4-3 TGCGCCAGCAGTCAAGTGGGGGAAAGCGGGGCTAACACAGATACGCAGTATTTT CASSQVGESGANTDTQYF
TRBJ2-5 NA TRBD1 TRBV11-2 TGTGTCAGCACCTCTACAGGGGAAGAGGGCCAGTACTTC CVSTSTGEEGQYF
TRBJ2-7 NA NA TRBV4-3 TGCGCTAGCAGCCAAGGTCATCCAGGGGCGCACGAGCAGTACTTC CASSQGHPGAHEQYF
TRBJ2-5 NA TRBD1 TRBV11-1 TGTGCCAGCGGCTTGGTAACAGGGGGCTTTTACCAAGAGACGCAGTACTTC CASGLVTGGFYQETQYF
TRBJ2-2 once NA TRBV18 TGTGACACCCGCGTCCAAGGCGACACCGGGGAGCTGTTTTTT CDTRVQGDTGELFF
TRBJ1-1 NA NA TRBV11-2 NA CTSSLVGRGTEAFF
TRBJ2-5 few TRBD1 TRBV28 TGTGCCAGCAGTTTATTGACAGGGAACCAAGAGACCCAGTACTTC CASSLLTGNQETQYF
TRBJ2-6 NA NA TRBV20-1 TGCAGTGCTAGAGGTACCGGAGCCGGGGTCAACGTCATGACTTTC CSARGTGAGVNVMTF
TRBJ2-7 NA NA TRBV6-5 TGTGCCAGCAGTTACTCTACCTCGACCGTCGAGCAGTATTTC CASSYSTSTVEQYF
TRBJ2-7 NA NA TRBV11-2 TGTGCCAGCAACTTAGAGGCGAACGGCGAGCAGTACTTC CASNLEANGEQYF
TRBJ2-2 NA TRBD2 TRBV11-3 TGTGCCAGCAGCTTAGCGGGGGGAACCCGGGAGCTGTTTTTT CASSLAGGTRELFF
TRBJ1-1 many NA TRBV5-5 TGTGCCAGCAGCTTGGGGCTCCGAGAAGCTTTCTTT CASSLGLREAFF
TRBJ1-3 NA TRBD1 TRBV11-2 TGTACCAGCAGCGAACAGGGGTCGAGCTCTGGAAACACTATATACTTT CTSSEQGSSSGNTIYF
TRBJ1-3 NA NA TRBV12-3/TRBV12-4 TGTGCCGGTAGTTTAGATCCCTGGGGCTCTGGAAACGCCATATATTTT CAGSLDPWGSGNAIYF
TRBJ2-6 NA TRBD1 TRBV11-2 TGTACCAGCAGCTTAGTTCCAAAGGACAGGCCCTCTGTGGTCAACGTCCTGACTTTC CTSSLVPKDRPSVVNVLTF
TRBJ1-5 many NA TRBV6-1 TGTGCCAGCAGCCACGCGGCTAAGGAGTGGCCCCAGCATTTT CASSHAAKEWPQHF
TRBJ1-5 NA NA TRBV12-3/TRBV12-4 TGTACCAGCAGCTACTTATCGGGGGCTAGCACAGATACGCAGCATTTT CTSSYLSGASTDTQHF
TRBJ2-2 NA NA TRBV4-2 TGTGCCAGCAGCCAAGCGAGTAATATGCCCGGCGAGCTGTTTTTT CASSQASNMPGELFF
TRBJ2-1 NA NA TRBV7-9 TGTGCCTGCAGCGTTACATGTCTGCATGAGCAGTTCTTC CACSVTCLHEQFF